The 15 T cell receptor beta chains below all came from one sample that was sequenced in a study of T cell clonality in common variable immunodeficiency. Study observations and caveats: In common variable immunodeficiency, TCR beta chains reportedly carried fewer deletions and N-nucleotide insertions.

The assay was immunoSEQ multiplex PCR, and TCRdb's table has in-frame clones only and misses some. This sample includes over 30,000 clones with no singletons; its ten biggest clones take up approximately 7%. The antigens for these receptors are not known. Sequencing used peripheral blood mononuclear cells. These receptors came from a human donor with common variable immunodeficiency.

By proportion, this clone is medium-sized. With the read ending 3 residues before the CDR3 end, the germline J gene is used to fill in that end. V gene TRBV18 combines with J gene TRBJ2-7; TRBD1 aligns across 8 bases. The V gene end was trimmed by 3 bases and the J gene end by 0 bases; junction bases not matched to a gene: 1. Per the germline V gene, CDR1 is KGHSH and CDR2 is LQKENI. The CDR3 sequence is 14 residues long. The CDR3 protein is CASSPGTGSYEQYF. Partial CDR3 DNA: TGTGCCAGCTCACCTGGGACAGGCTCCTACGAG.

CDR3 DNA, as far as it was read: TGTGCCAGCAGCTTAGCGCAGGGTTCGGTTCAGCCC. It translates to CASSLAQGSVQP. The CDR3 as a whole reads CASSLAQGSVQPQHF. The chain employs TRBV7-6 and TRBJ1-5; perhaps TRBD1 as D (5 bases). The sequence runs out 3 residues before the end of the CDR3; the remainder is reconstructed from the germline J gene. The CDR3 length is 15 residues. Per germline, CDR1 SGHVS and CDR2 FNYEAQ. V was cut by 0 bases and J by 6 bases, with 12 bases left in between. Combining the CDR3 with reference TRBV7-6 and TRBJ1-5 gives the whole variable domain GAGVSQSPRYKVTKRGQDVALRCDPISGHVSLYWYRQALGQGPEFLTYFNYEAQQDKSGLPNDRFSAERPEGSISTLTIQRTEQRDSAMYRCASSLAQGSVQPQHFGDGTRLSIL.

This clone rates as medium-sized. The read ends 3 residues shy of where the CDR3 ends; the end is completed using the germline J gene. The rearrangement uses TRBV20-1 and TRBJ2-3; the D gene is possibly TRBD2 (6 bases). The CDR3 has 13 residues. V lost 3 bases and J 0 bases, leaving 7 bases between the germline ends. Germline assignment: CDR1 DFQATT and CDR2 SNEGSKA (reference sequence). Incomplete CDR3 DNA: TGCAGTGCTAGGGACTACAGCACAGATACG. The encoded protein is CSARDYSTDT. The entire CDR3 reads CSARDYSTDTQYF.

To note about this clone: The sequence runs out 3 residues before the end of the CDR3; the remainder is reconstructed from the germline J gene. J is TRBJ2-1 and V is TRBV7-3, with 10 bases fitting TRBD1. Germline V gives CDR1 SGHTA, CDR2 FQGTGA. J was trimmed by 8 bases and V by 7 bases; bases with no gene match: 5. CDR3 length equals 13 residues. CDR3 in amino acids: CASIPDRGDEQFF. The sequenced part of the CDR3 DNA is TGTGCCAGCATCCCGGACAGGGGGGATGAG.

This clone was seen a handful of times. The sequenced part of the CDR3 DNA is TGTGCCAGCAGTTACCGACAGGGGAACACC. Translated, it gives CASSYRQGNT. The whole CDR3 sequence reads CASSYRQGNTIYF. The V call is TRBV6-4, the J call TRBJ1-3; 8 bases are a match to TRBD1. Sequencing ends 3 residues short of the CDR3 end; the germline J gene provides the rest. The CDR3 contains 13 residues. The trim removed 5 bases at V and 7 bases at J, leaving 4 bases unmatched. In germline, CDR1 is MRHNA, CDR2 SNTAGT.

There are many counts of this clone. The read terminates 3 residues ahead of where the CDR3 ends, so the germline J gene completes it. V gene TRBV11-2 combines with J gene TRBJ2-5; D is unresolved. The germline V gene has CDR1 SGHAT and CDR2 FQNNGV. Deletions cut 5 bases from V and 1 base from J, with 5 bases between. CDR3 length equals 12 residues. The sequenced part of the CDR3 DNA is TGTGCCAGCAGCGCACTCCAAGAGACC. Amino acids: CASSALQET. The entire CDR3 is CASSALQETQYF.

This clone was counted ten times or more. The read falls 3 residues short of the CDR3 end, and the missing part is taken from the germline J gene. V gene TRBV3-1 (or the pseudogene TRBV3-2) combines with J gene TRBJ1-3, with D perhaps matching TRBD1 (6 bases). This CDR3 has 16 residues. V lost 4 bases, J lost 0 bases, and 13 bases lay in between. CDR1 and CDR2 (germline): LGHDT, YNNKEL (reference sequence). CDR3: CASSPPGQFSGNTIYF. The part of the CDR3 DNA that was read is TGTGCCAGCAGCCCACCGGGACAATTCTCTGGAAACACC.

This clone has at least ten counts. The observed sequence ends 3 residues before the CDR3 terminus, with the missing tail filled in from the germline J gene. The V call is TRBV7-9, the J call TRBJ2-5; D possibly corresponds to TRBD1 (6 bases). This CDR3 has 14 amino acids. Germline CDR1 and CDR2: SEHNR and FQNEAQ (reference sequence). Between the trimmed V and J ends, which lost 4 bases and 2 bases, there was a span of 11 bases. CDR3 bases read: TGTGCCAGCAGCTCCTCGGACAGACAAGAGACC. Encoded protein: CASSSSDRQET. The complete CDR3 sequence is CASSSSDRQETQYF.

In this sample, this clone turned up a few times. From the germline J gene comes the end of the CDR3, since the read stops 3 residues before it. The rearrangement joins TRBV13 to TRBJ2-1, with D tentatively TRBD1 (6 bases). V lost 5 bases and J lost 9, with 14 bases in between. Germline assignment: CDR1 PRHDT and CDR2 FYEKMQ (reference sequence). The CDR3 has 13 amino acids. The sequenced part of the CDR3 DNA is TGTGCCAGCAGCCCTTGGGACACGGGTGAG. Protein: CASSPWDTGE. The whole CDR3 protein is CASSPWDTGEQFF.

At least ten counts were recorded for this clone. The read comes to an end 3 residues before the CDR3 does, leaving the germline J gene to fill in the end. The rearrangement uses TRBV18 and TRBJ2-3, with D tentatively TRBD2 (6 bases). The CDR3 loop spans 16 amino acids. The germline gives CDR1 KGHSH, CDR2 LQKENI. Trimming shortened V by 1 base and J by 0 bases, and 11 bases separated the two germline ends. The DNA read from the CDR3 is TGTGCCAGCTCACCACTCAGCGGGTCTAGCACAGATACG. The encoded protein is CASSPLSGSSTDT. The entire CDR3 sequence reads CASSPLSGSSTDTQYF.

Comments on this clone: The CDR3 is cut off 3 residues early in the read; its end comes from the germline J gene. The chain carries TRBV11-3 and TRBJ1-1, with 8 bases identical to TRBD1. The ends lost 3 bases at V and 6 bases at J; junction bases unmatched: 6. The CDR3 is 14 amino acids. Germline lookup yields CDR1 SGHNT and CDR2 YENEEA. The part of the CDR3 DNA that was read is TGTGCCAGCAGCTTGGCCAACAGGGGGGCTGAA. Translated: CASSLANRGAE. The entire CDR3 sequence reads CASSLANRGAEAFF.

Of note for this clone: The read comes to an end 3 residues before the CDR3 does, leaving the germline J gene to fill in the end. V usage is TRBV5-6 and J usage is TRBJ1-1; D gene ambiguous. CDR1 is SGHDT, CDR2 YYEEEE, per germline. CDR3 length equals 14 residues. The ends were cut back, 0 bases at V and 4 bases at J, with 10 bases in the middle. The covered CDR3 bases are TGTGCCAGCAGCTTGGCCCCGTCCGGCACTGAA. Protein product: CASSLAPSGTE. The entire CDR3 is CASSLAPSGTEAFF.

Details on this clone: The read ends 3 residues shy of where the CDR3 ends; the end is completed using the germline J gene. V gene TRBV11-2 combines with J gene TRBJ2-3; 7 nucleotides align to TRBD1. Germline-derived CDR1 and CDR2 are SGHAT and FQNNGV. The CDR3 length is 15 residues. The V gene end was trimmed by 7 bases and the J gene end by 5 bases; junction bases not matched to a gene: 12. The CDR3 bases that were read are TGTGCCAGCATCAGAATGACAGGGCCGGGAGATACG. The encoded protein is CASIRMTGPGDT. The complete CDR3 protein is CASIRMTGPGDTQYF.

This clone came up many times. The CDR3 end lies 3 residues beyond the end of the read and is filled in from the germline J gene. The chain couples TRBV5-5 to TRBJ1-5; maybe TRBD1 (5 bases). Looked up from germline, CDR1 is SGHKS and CDR2 is YYEKEE (reference sequence). Trimming stripped 4 bases from V and 7 bases from J, with 9 bases between. The CDR3 has 12 residues. The CDR3 loop is CASSDGGQPQHF. The CDR3 DNA, read in part, is TGTGCCAGCAGCGATGGGGGGCAGCCC. Full variable domain (outside the CDR3, taken from reference TRBV5-5 and TRBJ1-5): DAGVTQSPTHLIKTRGQQVTLRCSPISGHKSVSWYQQVLGQGPQFIFQYYEKEERGRGNFPDRFSARQFPNYSSELNVNALLLGDSALYLCASSDGGQPQHFGDGTRLSIL.

This clone was observed a handful of times. The DNA read from the CDR3 is TGTGCCAGCAGCTCAGGGGGACAGGAACCAGAAAAA. The encoded protein is CASSSGGQEPEK. The CDR3, in full, reads CASSSGGQEPEKLFF. The gene calls are TRBV5-5 and TRBJ1-4, with 8 bases that match TRBD1. Read data end 3 residues before the CDR3 end; the end is taken from the germline J gene. CDR1 and CDR2 from the germline V gene are SGHKS and YYEKEE (reference sequence). V shed 3 bases and J 8 bases; nucleotides not matched to a gene: 9. This CDR3 comprises 15 residues. Full variable domain (remainder filled in from reference TRBV5-5 and TRBJ1-4): DAGVTQSPTHLIKTRGQQVTLRCSPISGHKSVSWYQQVLGQGPQFIFQYYEKEERGRGNFPDRFSARQFPNYSSELNVNALLLGDSALYLCASSSGGQEPEKLFFGSGTQLSVL.